The following is a TCR beta chain sequence with its context. Here immunoSEQ multiplex PCR was the method, and the copy in TCRdb shows in-frame clones only, minus some. This table has approximately 100,000 clones, about three quarters appearing once. This sample is drawn from a study of blood T cell repertoires in COVID-19. Study-level information: T cells, B-cell-depleted T cells, or PBMCs provided the cDNA or gDNA that served as material.

The CDR3 covers 15 residues. Between the trimmed V and J ends, which lost 8 bases and 1 base, there was a span of 14 bases. Germline-derived CDR1 and CDR2 are LNHDA and SQIVND (reference sequence). The genes are TRBV19 and TRBJ2-2; D is uncertain. The source material was peripheral blood. This clonotype was obtained from a man at least 80 years old with acute or convalescent COVID-19. CDR3 bases: TGTGCCAGTTCTACGTGGAGTGGGAACACCGGGGAGCTGTTTTTT. It is translated as CASSTWSGNTGELFF.